Sequencing of this T cell receptor (beta chain) was carried out in a study of blood T cell repertoires in COVID-19. The assay was immunoSEQ multiplex PCR, and TCRdb's table has in-frame clones only and misses some. The profile shows more than 350,000 clones, more than 75% of them singletons. Looked up from germline, CDR1 is SEHNR and CDR2 is FQNEAQ (reference sequence). V gave up 2 bases and J gave up 7 bases, with 15 bases separating them. CDR3 length equals 15 residues. The chain recombines TRBV7-9 with TRBJ2-1; D not resolved. This sequence was found in a woman aged 45-65 years who had recovered from COVID-19. Material for sequencing was PBMCs or T cells enriched from blood (not recorded which). This CDR3 reads CASSLILVTLNEQFF. In nucleotides, the CDR3 is TGTGCCAGCAGCTTAATCCTAGTAACTTTGAATGAGCAGTTCTTC.